This TCR beta chain was profiled in a study of memory CD4+ T cells and cytomegalovirus serostatus. Germline CDR1 and CDR2: MNHEY and SVGAGI. The CDR3 is 12 residues long. V was pared by 10 bases and J by 4 bases, with 6 bases of the junction left unmatched. Only in-frame clones appear in the TCRdb table, and some are missing; sequencing was by immunoSEQ multiplex PCR. Of about 52,000 clones in the sample, around 78% were seen once. The table lists this clone with a few counts. Single viable CD3+CD4+CD8-CD45RO+ cells were sorted as the memory CD4+ T cells. This rearrangement joins TRBV6-5 to TRBJ1-1, with 7 nucleotides matching TRBD1. This sequence was found in an adult in good health and CMV-seronegative. The sequenced sample consisted of memory CD4+ T cells from blood. CDR3 sequence reads: CATKQGITEAFF. Here the CDR3 DNA reads TGTGCCACTAAACAGGGGATCACTGAAGCTTTCTTT.